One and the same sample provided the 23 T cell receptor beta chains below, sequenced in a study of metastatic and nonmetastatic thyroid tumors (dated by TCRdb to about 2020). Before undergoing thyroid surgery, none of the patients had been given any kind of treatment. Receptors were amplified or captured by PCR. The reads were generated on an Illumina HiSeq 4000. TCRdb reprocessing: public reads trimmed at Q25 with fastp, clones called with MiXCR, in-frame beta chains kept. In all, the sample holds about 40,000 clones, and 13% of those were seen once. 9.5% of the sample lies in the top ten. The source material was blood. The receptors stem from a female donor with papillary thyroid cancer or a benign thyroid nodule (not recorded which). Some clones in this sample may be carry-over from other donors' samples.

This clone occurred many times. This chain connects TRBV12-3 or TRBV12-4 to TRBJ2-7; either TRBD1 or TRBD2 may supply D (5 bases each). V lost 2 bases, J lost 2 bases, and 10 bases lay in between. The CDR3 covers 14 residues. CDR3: CASSLRGTTYEQYF. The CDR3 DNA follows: TGTGCCAGCAGTTTAAGAGGGACGACCTACGAGCAGTACTTC.

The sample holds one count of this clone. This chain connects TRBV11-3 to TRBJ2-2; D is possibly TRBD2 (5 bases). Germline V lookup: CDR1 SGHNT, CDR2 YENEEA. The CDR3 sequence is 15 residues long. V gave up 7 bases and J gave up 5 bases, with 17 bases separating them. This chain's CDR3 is CASTPGRRGTGELFF. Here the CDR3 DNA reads TGTGCCAGCACCCCTGGGCGACGAGGGACCGGGGAGCTGTTTTTT.

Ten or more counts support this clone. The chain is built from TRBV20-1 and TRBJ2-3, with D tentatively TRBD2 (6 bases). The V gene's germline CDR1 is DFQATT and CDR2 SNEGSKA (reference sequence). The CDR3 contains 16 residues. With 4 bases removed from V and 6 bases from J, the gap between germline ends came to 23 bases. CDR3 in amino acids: CSAIELAFRRPDTQYF. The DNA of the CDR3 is TGCAGTGCTATTGAACTAGCATTCAGGAGACCGGATACGCAGTATTTT.

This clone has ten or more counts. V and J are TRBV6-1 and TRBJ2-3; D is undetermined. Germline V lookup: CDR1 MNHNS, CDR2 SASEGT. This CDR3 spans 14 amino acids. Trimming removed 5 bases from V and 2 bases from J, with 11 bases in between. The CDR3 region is CASSLQKNTDTQYF. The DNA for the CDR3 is TGTGCCAGCAGTTTACAGAAGAACACAGATACGCAGTATTTT.

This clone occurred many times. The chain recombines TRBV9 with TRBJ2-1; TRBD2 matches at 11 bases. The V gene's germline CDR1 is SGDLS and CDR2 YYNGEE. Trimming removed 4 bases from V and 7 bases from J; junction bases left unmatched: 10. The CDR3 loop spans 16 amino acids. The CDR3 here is CASSLRQLAGDNEQFF. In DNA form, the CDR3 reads TGTGCCAGCAGCTTGCGACAACTAGCGGGGGATAATGAGCAGTTCTTC.

In nucleotides, the CDR3 is TGTGCCAGCAGTTTTAGGCTAGCGGGAGGGCCAGGGAATGAGCAGTTCTTC. Translating it yields CASSFRLAGGPGNEQFF. The chain recombines TRBV28 with TRBJ2-1, with TRBD2 identical over 12 bases. The CDR3 has 17 amino acids. Germline V lookup: CDR1 MDHEN, CDR2 SYDVKM. With 3 bases clipped from V and 7 bases from J, the junction kept 10 bases outside the gene matches.

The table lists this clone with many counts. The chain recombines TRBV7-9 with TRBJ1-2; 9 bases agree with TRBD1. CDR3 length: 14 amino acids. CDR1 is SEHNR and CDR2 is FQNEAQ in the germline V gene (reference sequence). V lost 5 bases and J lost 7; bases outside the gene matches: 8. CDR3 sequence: CASSQERDRAGYTF. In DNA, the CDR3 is TGTGCCAGCAGCCAAGAGCGGGACAGGGCTGGCTACACCTTC.

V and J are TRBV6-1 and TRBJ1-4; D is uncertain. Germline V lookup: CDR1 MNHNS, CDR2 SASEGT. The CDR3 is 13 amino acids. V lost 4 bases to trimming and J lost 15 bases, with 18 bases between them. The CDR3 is CASSAVSTRRLFF. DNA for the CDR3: TGTGCCAGCAGTGCGGTTTCGACGCGACGTTTGTTTTTT.

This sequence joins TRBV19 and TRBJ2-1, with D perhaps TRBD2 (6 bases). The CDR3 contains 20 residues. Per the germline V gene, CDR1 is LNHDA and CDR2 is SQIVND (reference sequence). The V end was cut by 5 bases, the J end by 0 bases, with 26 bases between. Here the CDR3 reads CASSLGLSGLSPSSYNEQFF. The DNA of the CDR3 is TGTGCCAGTAGTCTTGGACTATCGGGACTCTCCCCTAGCTCCTACAATGAGCAGTTCTTC.

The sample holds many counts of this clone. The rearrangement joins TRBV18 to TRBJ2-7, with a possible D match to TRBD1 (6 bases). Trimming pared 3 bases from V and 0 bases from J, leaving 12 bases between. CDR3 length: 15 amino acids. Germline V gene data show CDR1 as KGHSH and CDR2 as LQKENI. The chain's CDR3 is CASSPRGDGSYEQYF. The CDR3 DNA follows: TGTGCCAGCTCACCCAGGGGTGACGGCTCCTACGAGCAGTACTTC. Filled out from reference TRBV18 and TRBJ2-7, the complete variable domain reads NAGVMQNPRHLVRRRGQEARLRCSPMKGHSHVYWYRQLPEEGLKFMVYLQKENIIDESGMPKERFSAEFPKEGPSILRIQQVVRGDSAAYFCASSPRGDGSYEQYFGPGTRLTVT.

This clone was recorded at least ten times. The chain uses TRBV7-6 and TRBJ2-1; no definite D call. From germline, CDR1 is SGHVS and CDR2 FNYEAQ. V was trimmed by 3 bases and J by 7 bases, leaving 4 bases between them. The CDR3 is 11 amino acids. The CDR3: CASSFDNEQFF. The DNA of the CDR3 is TGTGCCAGCAGCTTCGATAATGAGCAGTTCTTC. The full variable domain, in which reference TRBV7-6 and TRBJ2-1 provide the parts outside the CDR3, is GAGVSQSPRYKVTKRGQDVALRCDPISGHVSLYWYRQALGQGPEFLTYFNYEAQQDKSGLPNDRFSAERPEGSISTLTIQRTEQRDSAMYRCASSFDNEQFFGPGTRLTVL.

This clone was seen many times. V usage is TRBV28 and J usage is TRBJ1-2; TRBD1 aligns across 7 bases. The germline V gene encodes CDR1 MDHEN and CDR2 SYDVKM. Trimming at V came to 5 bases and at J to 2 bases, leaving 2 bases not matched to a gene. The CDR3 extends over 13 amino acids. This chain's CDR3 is CASSRQGNYGYTF. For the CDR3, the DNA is TGTGCCAGCAGTCGACAGGGAAACTATGGCTACACCTTC.

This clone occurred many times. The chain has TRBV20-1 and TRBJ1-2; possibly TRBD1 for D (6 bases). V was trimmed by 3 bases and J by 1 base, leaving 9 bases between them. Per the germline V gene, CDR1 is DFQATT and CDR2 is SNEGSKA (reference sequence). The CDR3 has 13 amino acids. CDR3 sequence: CSARDSNNYGYTF. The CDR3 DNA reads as TGCAGTGCTAGGGACAGCAATAACTATGGCTACACCTTC.

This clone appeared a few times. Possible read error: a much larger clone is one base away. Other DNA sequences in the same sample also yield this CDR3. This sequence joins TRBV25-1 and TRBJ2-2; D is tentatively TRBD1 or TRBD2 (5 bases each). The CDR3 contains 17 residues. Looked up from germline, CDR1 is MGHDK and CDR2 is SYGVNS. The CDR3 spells CASSELGETANTGELFF. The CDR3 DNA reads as TGTGCCAGCAGTGAATTGGGGGAGACGGCGAACACCGGGGAGCTATTTTTT.

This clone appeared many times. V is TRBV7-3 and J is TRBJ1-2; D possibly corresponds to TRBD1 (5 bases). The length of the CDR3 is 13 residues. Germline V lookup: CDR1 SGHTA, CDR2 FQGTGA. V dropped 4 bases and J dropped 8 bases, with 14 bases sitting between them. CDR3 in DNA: TGTGCCAGCAGCTCAAACGGGGCGGTCGGCTACACCTTC. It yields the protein CASSSNGAVGYTF.

The CDR3 here is CASSFKGHNEQFF. The CDR3 nucleotides are TGTGCCAGCAGTTTTAAGGGCCACAATGAGCAGTTCTTC. V is TRBV12-3 or TRBV12-4 and J is TRBJ2-1; D is uncertain. This CDR3 has 13 amino acids. Trimming shortened V by 3 bases and J by 5 bases, and 8 bases separated the two germline ends.

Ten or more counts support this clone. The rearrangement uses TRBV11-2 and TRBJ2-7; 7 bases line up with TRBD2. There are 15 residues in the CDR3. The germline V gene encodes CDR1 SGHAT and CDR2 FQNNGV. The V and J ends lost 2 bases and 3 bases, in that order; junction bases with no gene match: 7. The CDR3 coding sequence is TGTGCCAGCAGCTTAACCGACTCGGGGGGCTACGAGCAGTACTTC. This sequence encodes CASSLTDSGGYEQYF.

The CDR3 DNA sequence: TGTGCCAGCAGTTACTTTATCAGGATAGTTACTGGCTACACCTTC. This translates into CASSYFIRIVTGYTF. V usage is TRBV6-6 and J usage is TRBJ1-2; D not certain. Germline CDR1 reads MNHNY; CDR2 reads SVGAGI (reference sequence). V was trimmed by 1 base and J by 7 bases, leaving 16 bases between them. The CDR3 length is 15 residues.

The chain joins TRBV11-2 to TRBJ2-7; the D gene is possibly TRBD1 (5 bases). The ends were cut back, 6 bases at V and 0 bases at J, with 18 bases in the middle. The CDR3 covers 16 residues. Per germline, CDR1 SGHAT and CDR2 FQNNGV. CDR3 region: CASRYMGLGSSYEQYF. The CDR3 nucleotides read TGTGCCAGCAGATACATGGGGCTTGGTAGCTCCTACGAGCAGTACTTC.

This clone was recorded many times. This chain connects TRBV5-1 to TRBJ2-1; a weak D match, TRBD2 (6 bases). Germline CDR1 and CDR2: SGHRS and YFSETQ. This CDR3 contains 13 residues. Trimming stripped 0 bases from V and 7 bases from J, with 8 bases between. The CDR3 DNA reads TGCGCCAGCAGCTTGGCCGGGAGAAATGAGCAGTTCTTC. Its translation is CASSLAGRNEQFF.

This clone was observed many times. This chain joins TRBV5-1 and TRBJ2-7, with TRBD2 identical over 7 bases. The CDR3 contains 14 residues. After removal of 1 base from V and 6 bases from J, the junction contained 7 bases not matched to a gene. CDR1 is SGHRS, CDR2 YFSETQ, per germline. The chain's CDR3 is CASSLREGGLEQYF. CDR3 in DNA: TGCGCCAGCAGCTTGAGGGAGGGAGGCCTCGAGCAGTACTTC.

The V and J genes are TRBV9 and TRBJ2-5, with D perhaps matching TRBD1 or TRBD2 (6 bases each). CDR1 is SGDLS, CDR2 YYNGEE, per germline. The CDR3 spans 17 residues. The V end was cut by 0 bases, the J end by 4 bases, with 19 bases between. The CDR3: CASSVGVQGWGGETQYF. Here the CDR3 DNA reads TGTGCCAGCAGCGTAGGGGTCCAGGGGTGGGGAGGAGAGACCCAGTACTTC.

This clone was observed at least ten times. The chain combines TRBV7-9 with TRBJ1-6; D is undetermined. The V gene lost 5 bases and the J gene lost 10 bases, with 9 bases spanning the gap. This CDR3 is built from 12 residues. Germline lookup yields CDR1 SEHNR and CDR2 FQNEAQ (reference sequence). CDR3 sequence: CASSEAVSPLHF. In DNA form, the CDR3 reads TGTGCCAGCAGCGAAGCGGTCTCACCCCTCCACTTT.